These 17 T cell receptor beta chains share one sample of origin, sequenced in a study of OX40 agonist ivuxolimab in advanced cancers. Clones were sequenced by immunoSEQ multiplex PCR, and TCRdb holds only the in-frame ones, with some missing. The table has about 99,000 clones, roughly 94% seen once. The sample in question was CD4+ or CD8+ T cells sorted from blood, obtained in a trial of the OX40 agonist ivuxolimab. These receptors all stem from an adult with an advanced solid tumor such as melanoma, head and neck, liver or kidney cancer.

This clone was observed once. J is TRBJ1-1 and V is TRBV7-9; no firm D call. Trimming pared 3 bases from V and 1 base from J, leaving 9 bases between. The germline CDR1 and CDR2 sequences are SEHNR and FQNEAQ (reference sequence). CDR3 length: 14 residues. Written as DNA, the CDR3 is TGTGCCAGCAGCTTCTTTAACGCGAACACTGAAGCTTTCTTT. Amino acid sequence: CASSFFNANTEAFF.

This chain connects TRBV6-6 to TRBJ1-1, with D uncertain. V lost 6 bases to trimming and J lost 4 bases, with 15 bases between them. The CDR3 consists of 14 residues. Germline lookup yields CDR1 MNHNY and CDR2 SVGAGI (reference sequence). DNA of the CDR3: TGTGCCAGCAGCCCTCGGGAGGTCGGCACTGAAGCTTTCTTT. Protein: CASSPREVGTEAFF.

The chain combines TRBV7-8 with TRBJ2-7; 7 bases agree with TRBD2. The CDR3 length is 15 residues. Trimming removed 2 bases from V and 4 bases from J; junction bases left unmatched: 8. CDR1 and CDR2 (germline): SGHVS, FQNEAQ. CDR3 nucleotide sequence: TGTGCCAGCAGCTTAAACAGAGCGGGGCCGTACGAGCAGTACTTC. Translation gives CASSLNRAGPYEQYF. The full variable domain, rest sourced from reference TRBV7-8 and TRBJ2-7, is GAGVSQSPRYKVAKRGQDVALRCDPISGHVSLFWYQQALGQGPEFLTYFQNEAQLDKSGLPSDRFFAERPEGSVSTLKIQRTQQEDSAVYLCASSLNRAGPYEQYFGPGTRLTVT.

The chain links TRBV10-3 to TRBJ1-1; no reliable D call. The germline V gene has CDR1 ENHRY and CDR2 SYGVKD. CDR3 length: 14 residues. Deletions cut 0 bases from V and 6 bases from J, with 11 bases between. The CDR3 loop is CAISESDGRAEAFF. CDR3 DNA sequence: TGTGCCATCAGTGAGTCGGATGGCCGGGCTGAAGCTTTCTTT.

CDR3 loop: CASSVSQVQETQYF. The DNA for the CDR3 is TGTGCCAGCAGCGTATCCCAGGTTCAAGAGACCCAGTACTTC. The genes are TRBV9 and TRBJ2-5; D unresolved. This CDR3 has 14 amino acids. The germline V gene encodes CDR1 SGDLS and CDR2 YYNGEE. V lost 1 base to trimming and J lost 2 bases, with 9 bases between them.

This chain connects TRBV29-1 to TRBJ1-3, with D possibly TRBD1 on 6 matching bases. The CDR3 covers 14 residues. V was clipped by 6 bases and J by 3 bases, with 15 bases between them. Germline V gives CDR1 SQVTM, CDR2 ANQGSEA. The CDR3 DNA sequence: TGCAGCGTAATAGTACAGGGTCTTGGAAACACCATATATTTT. It codes for CSVIVQGLGNTIYF.

V and J are TRBV4-1 and TRBJ1-2; 7 nucleotides line up with TRBD1. Trimming removed 0 bases from V and 4 bases from J; junction bases left unmatched: 11. CDR1 is MGHRA, CDR2 YSYEKL, per germline. CDR3 size: 17 residues. The CDR3: CASSQDRRGTVGYGYTF. The CDR3 DNA reads as TGCGCCAGCAGCCAAGATCGTAGGGGGACAGTGGGCTATGGCTACACCTTC.

The chain has TRBV5-4 and TRBJ2-3; TRBD2 agrees at 9 bases. The CDR3 has 16 amino acids. Germline V gives CDR1 SGHNT, CDR2 YYREEE (reference sequence). The trim removed 4 bases at V and 6 bases at J, leaving 12 bases unmatched. The CDR3 spells CASSPGSGGTRDTQYF. The CDR3 DNA reads as TGTGCCAGCAGCCCAGGTAGCGGGGGAACGCGGGATACGCAGTATTTT.

The chain joins TRBV5-1 to TRBJ1-5; 7 nucleotides align to TRBD1. The CDR3 runs 15 residues. CDR1 is SGHRS, CDR2 YFSETQ, per germline. V lost 0 bases to trimming and J lost 6 bases; unmatched junction nucleotides: 6. This CDR3 is CASSLGGGELQPQHF. The CDR3 DNA sequence: TGCGCCAGCAGCTTGGGAGGGGGCGAGCTTCAGCCCCAGCATTTT. Combining the CDR3 with reference TRBV5-1 and TRBJ1-5 gives the whole variable domain KAGVTQTPRYLIKTRGQQVTLSCSPISGHRSVSWYQQTPGQGLQFLFEYFSETQRNKGNFPGRFSGRQFSNSRSEMNVSTLELGDSALYLCASSLGGGELQPQHFGDGTRLSIL.

The chain employs TRBV6-1 and TRBJ2-5, with TRBD1 matching 9 bases. V shed 3 bases, J shed 5 bases, and the junction held 4 bases outside the gene matches. This CDR3 has 14 residues. CDR1 is MNHNS, CDR2 SASEGT, per germline. The CDR3 DNA sequence: TGTGCCAGCAGTGAGGGGACAGGGCGCGAGACCCAGTACTTC. Its translation is CASSEGTGRETQYF.

V usage is TRBV30 and J usage is TRBJ1-3; D unresolved. The CDR3 has 12 amino acids. V lost 2 bases and J lost 9, with 11 bases in between. Per the germline V gene, CDR1 is GTSNPN and CDR2 is SVGIG (reference sequence). CDR3 nucleotide sequence: TGTGCCTGGAGTCCCCCGGTTGGCACCATATATTTT. Translation: CAWSPPVGTIYF.

This chain links TRBV7-3 with TRBJ1-2, with TRBD1 as a possible D gene (5 bases). CDR1 and CDR2 (germline): SGHTA, FQGTGA. The V and J ends lost 5 bases and 1 base respectively, with 14 bases between them. The CDR3 covers 15 residues. In DNA, the CDR3 is TGTGCCAGCAGCCCAGGGACGGGGGTTAACTATGGCTACACCTTC. Translating gives CASSPGTGVNYGYTF.

This chain connects TRBV28 to TRBJ1-5, with D perhaps TRBD1 (5 bases). There are 15 residues in the CDR3. Germline CDR1 is MDHEN and CDR2 is SYDVKM. V shed 3 bases and J shed 0 bases, with 9 bases lying between them. The CDR3 nucleotides read TGTGCCAGCAGTTTGAGACAGCTTAGCAATCAGCCCCAGCATTTT. It encodes CASSLRQLSNQPQHF.

In this sample, this clone turned up a few times. The chain links TRBV6-4 to TRBJ1-2; D is uncertain. V was cut by 2 bases and J by 4 bases, with 8 bases left in between. Germline values: CDR1 MRHNA, CDR2 SNTAGT. The CDR3 has 13 amino acids. CDR3 DNA: TGTGCCAGCAGTGACCTAAACGGCTATGGCTACACCTTC. Amino acid sequence: CASSDLNGYGYTF.

In its sample, this clone was seen a few times. The V call is TRBV4-1, the J call TRBJ2-3; no firm D call. Trimming removed 1 base from V and 2 bases from J, with 13 bases in between. From germline, CDR1 is MGHRA and CDR2 YSYEKL. This CDR3 region has 16 residues. CDR3: CASSQANMGFTDTQYF. The CDR3 coding sequence is TGCGCCAGCAGCCAAGCCAATATGGGCTTCACAGATACGCAGTATTTT.

The chain employs TRBV5-4 and TRBJ2-4; perhaps TRBD2 as D (6 bases). The CDR3 has 13 residues. The germline V gene has CDR1 SGHNT and CDR2 YYREEE (reference sequence). The V and J ends lost 1 base and 8 bases respectively, with 10 bases between them. CDR3 in DNA: TGTGCCAGCAGCTTGTGGGACTCGTACATTCAGTACTTC. Its translation: CASSLWDSYIQYF.

V is TRBV7-5 and J is TRBJ1-5; the table names TRBD1, a call not compared with the DNA. TRBV7-5 is listed as a pseudogene. CDR3 length: 15 amino acids. Here the CDR3 DNA reads TGTGCCAGCAGCTTAGGAGGGCGCAGGGGGCAGCCCCAGCATTTT. This translates into CASSLGGRRGQPQHF.